This T cell receptor beta chain was sequenced in a study of blood T cell repertoires in COVID-19 (dated by TCRdb to the early 2020s). Regarding the research as a whole: The collaborator samples originated in the United States, Italy and Spain and spanned the acute and convalescent phases of COVID-19. The prospective study material was composed of cDNA or gDNA derived from T cells, B-cell-depleted T cells, or PBMCs. Subjects who had been exposed to COVID-19, were actively infected with it, or had recovered from it provided the deeply sampled blood TCRbeta repertoires that made up the dataset. A freely available public database, intended as a resource for researchers studying the immune response to SARS-CoV-2, is where the repertoires were released. Samples were obtained from the ongoing ImmuneRACE study (first 160 participants) and from approximately 1,200 subjects provided by 6 global collaborators. Sample metadata almost always included a de-identified subject ID, COVID-19 status, age in years and sex. Where HLA class I and class II types were available, the types were taken from metadata supplied by the sample provider, not from assay-based typing.

Paper-wide results and their limitations: The amount of clinical and demographic metadata varied by source and participant and was provided uncurated.

The germline V gene gives CDR1 as MNHEY and CDR2 as SVGAGI. Between the V and J ends, shortened by 0 bases and 10 bases respectively, the junction contains 10 bases. The CDR3 numbers 13 residues from cysteine through phenylalanine. The kept DNA is CDR3 alone, 39 bases in frame from the first base. Whole blood was collected in K2EDTA tubes by collaborating institutions according to the institutions' own protocols. For TCRbeta analysis, collaborator samples were shipped as frozen whole blood, as isolated PBMCs, or as DNA extracted from either sample type. The immunoSEQ Assay, a bias-controlled multiplex PCR, was used to amplify TCRbeta CDR3 regions from genomic DNA. The authors' analysis ran thus. The number of nucleated cells in each sample was estimated by amplification of reference gene primers within the assay. To quantify the absolute abundance of each unique TCRbeta CDR3 rearrangement, sequence reads were collapsed and filtered. For each sample, productive Simpson clonality was calculated as the square root of Simpson's diversity index over productive rearrangements. The source is immuneACCESS, and TCRdb retained only in-frame sequences with V and J called. Part of the clones is not carried over; for the studies checked, unresolved V genes explain less than half of this, and the remainder is unexplained. That table furnishes V, J and clone size, whereas the DNA furnished D and trimming. The sample has 55,000 to 75,000 clones on record, more than 75% of them singletons. The top ten hold roughly 6.7% of the sample.

This clone was seen just once. Its binding antigen is unknown. Base qualities are not recorded, but no much larger clone differs from it by a single base. The TCR sequence derives from a human donor with active COVID-19. The donor label of this sample is uncertain. The sample consisted of peripheral blood. The chain couples TRBV6-5 to TRBJ2-1, with the D segment identity uncertain. The DNA sequence is as follows: TGTGCCAGCAGTTACTCGTCAGCGCAGGAGCAGTTCTTC. Its protein reads: CASSYSSAQEQFF.